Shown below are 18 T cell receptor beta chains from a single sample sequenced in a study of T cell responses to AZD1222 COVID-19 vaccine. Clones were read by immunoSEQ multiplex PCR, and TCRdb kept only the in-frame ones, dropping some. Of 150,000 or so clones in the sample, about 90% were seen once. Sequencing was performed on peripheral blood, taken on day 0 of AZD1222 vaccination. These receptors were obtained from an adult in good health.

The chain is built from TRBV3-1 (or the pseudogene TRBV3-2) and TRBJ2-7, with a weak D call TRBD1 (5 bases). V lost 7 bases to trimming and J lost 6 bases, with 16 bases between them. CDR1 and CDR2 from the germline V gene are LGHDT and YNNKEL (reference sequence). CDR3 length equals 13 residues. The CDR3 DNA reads TGTGCCAGCACCCTTGGTAGGGGCGGCGAGCAGTACTTC. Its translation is CASTLGRGGEQYF.

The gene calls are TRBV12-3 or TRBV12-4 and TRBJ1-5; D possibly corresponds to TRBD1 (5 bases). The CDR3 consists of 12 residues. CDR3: CAVGGGNQPQHF. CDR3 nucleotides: TGTGCTGTGGGGGGAGGGAATCAGCCCCAGCATTTT.

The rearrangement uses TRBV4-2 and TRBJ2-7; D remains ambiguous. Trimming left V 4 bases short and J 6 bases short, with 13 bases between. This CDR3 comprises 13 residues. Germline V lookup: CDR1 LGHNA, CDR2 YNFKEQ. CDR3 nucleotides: TGTGCCAGCAGCCTCTTGATTCGCGGCGAGCAGTACTTC. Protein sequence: CASSLLIRGEQYF.

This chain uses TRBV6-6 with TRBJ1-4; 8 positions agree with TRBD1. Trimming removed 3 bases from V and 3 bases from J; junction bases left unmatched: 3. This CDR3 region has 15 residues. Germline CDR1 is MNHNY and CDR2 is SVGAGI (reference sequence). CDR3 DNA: TGTGCCAGCAGTTATCCGGGACAGGCTAATGAAAAACTGTTTTTT. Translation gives CASSYPGQANEKLFF.

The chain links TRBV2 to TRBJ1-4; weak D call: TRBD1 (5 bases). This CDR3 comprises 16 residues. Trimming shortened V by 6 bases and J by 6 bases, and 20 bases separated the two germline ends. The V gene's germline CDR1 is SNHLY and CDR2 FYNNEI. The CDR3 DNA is TGTGCCAGCAGCATCATGAAAGACAGATCCGATGAAAAACTGTTTTTT. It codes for CASSIMKDRSDEKLFF.

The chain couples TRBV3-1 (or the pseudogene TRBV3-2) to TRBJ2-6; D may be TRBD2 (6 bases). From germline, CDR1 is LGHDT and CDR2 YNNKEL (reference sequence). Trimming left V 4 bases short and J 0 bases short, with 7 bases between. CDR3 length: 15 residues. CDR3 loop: CASSPSASGANVLTF. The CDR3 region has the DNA TGTGCCAGCAGCCCTAGCGCCTCTGGGGCCAACGTCCTGACTTTC.

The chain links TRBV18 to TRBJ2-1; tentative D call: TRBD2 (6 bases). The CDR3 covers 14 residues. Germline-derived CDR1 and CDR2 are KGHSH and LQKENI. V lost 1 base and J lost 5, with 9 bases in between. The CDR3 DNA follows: TGTGCCAGCTCACCACTGCAGCGGGACAATGAGCAGTTCTTC. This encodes CASSPLQRDNEQFF.

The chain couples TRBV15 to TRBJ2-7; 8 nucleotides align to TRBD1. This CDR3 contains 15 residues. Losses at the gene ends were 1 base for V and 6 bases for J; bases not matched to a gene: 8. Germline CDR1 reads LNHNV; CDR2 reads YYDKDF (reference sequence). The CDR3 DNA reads TGTGCCACCAGCAGAGCGCAGGGGGCGCACGGCGAGCAGTACTTC. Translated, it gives CATSRAQGAHGEQYF. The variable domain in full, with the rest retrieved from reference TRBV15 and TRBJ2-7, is DAMVIQNPRYQVTQFGKPVTLSCSQTLNHNVMYWYQQKSSQAPKLLFHYYDKDFNNEADTPDNFQSRRPNTSFCFLDIRSPGLGDTAMYLCATSRAQGAHGEQYFGPGTRLTVT.

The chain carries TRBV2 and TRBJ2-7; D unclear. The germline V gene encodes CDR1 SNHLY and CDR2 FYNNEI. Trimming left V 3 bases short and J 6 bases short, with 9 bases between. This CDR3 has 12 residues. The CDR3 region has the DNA TGTGCCAGCAGTGAGGACCAGACCGAGCAGTACTTC. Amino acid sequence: CASSEDQTEQYF.

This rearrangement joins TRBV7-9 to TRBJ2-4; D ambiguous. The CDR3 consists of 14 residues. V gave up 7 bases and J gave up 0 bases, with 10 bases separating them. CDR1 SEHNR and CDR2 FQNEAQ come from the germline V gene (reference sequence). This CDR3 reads CASTRLLAKNIQYF. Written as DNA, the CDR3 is TGTGCCAGCACTCGGCTCCTAGCCAAAAACATTCAGTACTTC.

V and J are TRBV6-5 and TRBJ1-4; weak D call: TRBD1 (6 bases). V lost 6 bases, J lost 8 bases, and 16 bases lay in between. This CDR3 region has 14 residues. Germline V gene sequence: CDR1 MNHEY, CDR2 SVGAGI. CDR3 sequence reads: CASSLRGGEEKLFF. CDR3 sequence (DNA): TGTGCCAGCAGCCTCAGAGGGGGAGAGGAAAAACTGTTTTTT.

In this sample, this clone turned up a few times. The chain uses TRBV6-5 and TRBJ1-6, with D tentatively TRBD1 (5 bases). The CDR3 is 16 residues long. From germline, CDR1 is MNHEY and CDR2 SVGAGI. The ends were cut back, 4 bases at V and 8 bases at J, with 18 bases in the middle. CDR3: CASSLPRGLVDSPLHF. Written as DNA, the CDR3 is TGTGCCAGCAGTTTGCCTCGGGGGTTAGTCGATTCACCCCTCCACTTT.

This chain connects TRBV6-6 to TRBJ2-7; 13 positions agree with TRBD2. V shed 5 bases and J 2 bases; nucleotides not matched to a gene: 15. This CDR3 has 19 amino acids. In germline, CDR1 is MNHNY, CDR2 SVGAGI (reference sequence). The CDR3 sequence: CASSRQGGLAGAFTYEQYF. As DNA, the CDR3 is TGTGCCAGCAGTCGCCAGGGAGGACTAGCGGGAGCGTTTACCTACGAGCAGTACTTC.

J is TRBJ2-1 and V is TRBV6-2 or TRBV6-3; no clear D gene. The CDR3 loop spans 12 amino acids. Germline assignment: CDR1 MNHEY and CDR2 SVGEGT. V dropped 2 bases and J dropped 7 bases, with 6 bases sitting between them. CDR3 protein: CASSYPINEQFF. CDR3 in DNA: TGTGCCAGCAGTTACCCTATTAATGAGCAGTTCTTC.

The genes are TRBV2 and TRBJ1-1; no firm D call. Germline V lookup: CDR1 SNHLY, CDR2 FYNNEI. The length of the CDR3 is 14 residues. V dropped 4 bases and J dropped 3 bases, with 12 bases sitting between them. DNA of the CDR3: TGTGCCAGCAGTGCTTTCGGGAGGTACACTGAAGCTTTCTTT. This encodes CASSAFGRYTEAFF.

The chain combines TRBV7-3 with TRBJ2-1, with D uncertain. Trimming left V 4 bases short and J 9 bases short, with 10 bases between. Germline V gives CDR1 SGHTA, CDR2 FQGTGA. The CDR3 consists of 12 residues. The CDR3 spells CASSSPHGEQFF. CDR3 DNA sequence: TGTGCCAGCAGCTCCCCCCACGGTGAGCAGTTCTTC.

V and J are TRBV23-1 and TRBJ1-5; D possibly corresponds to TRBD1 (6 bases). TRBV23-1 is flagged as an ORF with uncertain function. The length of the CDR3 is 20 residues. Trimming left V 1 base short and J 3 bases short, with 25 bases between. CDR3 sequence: CASSQLDGTDLKGDNQPQHF. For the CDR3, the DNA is TGCGCCAGCAGTCAATTAGACGGGACGGATCTGAAGGGGGACAATCAGCCCCAGCATTTT.

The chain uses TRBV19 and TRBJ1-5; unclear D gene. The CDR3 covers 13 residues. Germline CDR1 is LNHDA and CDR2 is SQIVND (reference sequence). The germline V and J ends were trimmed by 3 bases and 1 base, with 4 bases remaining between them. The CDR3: CASSISSNQPQHF. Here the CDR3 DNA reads TGTGCCAGTAGTATTAGCAGCAATCAGCCCCAGCATTTT.